The text below deals with one T cell receptor beta chain. The source of the sample is a study of technical replicates of blood from several donors. Produced via immunoSEQ multiplex PCR; TCRdb's table is partial and in-frame only. Of 12,000 or so clones detected, 90% to 95% appear once; the ten largest clones hold 7.5% to 8%. CDR3 size: 15 residues. Germline V gene sequence: CDR1 KGHSH, CDR2 LQKENI. V lost 4 bases, J lost 0 bases, and 10 bases lay in between. The source of this sequence is a human donor in good health. Sequenced input: PBMCs. The rearrangement uses TRBV18 and TRBJ2-1; possibly TRBD2 for D (5 bases). The CDR3 nucleotides are TGTGCCAGCTCACGTGGTGGGAGCTCCTACAATGAGCAGTTCTTC. Protein sequence: CASSRGGSSYNEQFF.